The present entry profiles one TCR beta chain with its context. Its antigen is unknown. Authors' methods: A productive frequency of 2.59 x 10-5 was the lowest detectable. Repertoires were generated with immunoSEQ multiplex PCR, while TCRdb's copy carries only in-frame clones and drops some. From that table come the V and J calls and clone size; the DNA was used to work out D and trimming. The sample yields about 23,000 clones, 79% seen once. These data come from a study of STAT5B mutations in CD4+ large granular lymphocyte leukemia. Study-level findings and limits: TRBV06-family usage was enriched in top patient clones (8/27) versus controls (2/35).

Per germline, CDR1 SNHLY and CDR2 FYNNEI. V shed 6 bases and J shed 6 bases, with 9 bases lying between them. The CDR3 covers 12 residues. The sequence was collected from a human donor in good health. Specimen: CD4+ T cells from blood buffy coats. The chain is built from TRBV2 and TRBJ2-1, with D unclear. CDR3 loop: CASRVTINEQFF. The DNA for the CDR3 is TGTGCCAGCAGGGTAACTATCAATGAGCAGTTCTTC. Filled out from reference TRBV2 and TRBJ2-1, the complete variable domain reads EPEVTQTPSHQVTQMGQEVILRCVPISNHLYFYWYRQILGQKVEFLVSFYNNEISEKSEIFDDQFSVERPDGSNFTLKIRSTKLEDSAMYFCASRVTINEQFFGPGTRLTVL.